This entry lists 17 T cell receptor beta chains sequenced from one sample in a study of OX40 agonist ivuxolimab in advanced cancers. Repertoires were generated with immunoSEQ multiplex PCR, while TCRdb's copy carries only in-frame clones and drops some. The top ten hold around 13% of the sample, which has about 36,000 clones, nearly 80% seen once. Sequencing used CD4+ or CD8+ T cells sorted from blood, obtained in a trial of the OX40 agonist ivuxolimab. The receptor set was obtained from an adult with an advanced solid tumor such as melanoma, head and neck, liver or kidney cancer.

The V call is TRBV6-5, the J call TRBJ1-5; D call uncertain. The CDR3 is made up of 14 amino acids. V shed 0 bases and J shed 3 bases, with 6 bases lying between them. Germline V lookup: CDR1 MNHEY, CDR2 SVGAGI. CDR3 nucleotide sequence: TGTGCCAGCAGTTACTCAGGGATCAATCAGCCCCAGCATTTT. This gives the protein CASSYSGINQPQHF.

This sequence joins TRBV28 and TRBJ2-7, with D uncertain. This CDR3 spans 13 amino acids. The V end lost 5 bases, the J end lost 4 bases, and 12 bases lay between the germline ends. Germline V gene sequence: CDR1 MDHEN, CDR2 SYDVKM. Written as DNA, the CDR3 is TGTGCCAGCAGTACCGGGTCCTTTTACGAGCAGTACTTC. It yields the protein CASSTGSFYEQYF.

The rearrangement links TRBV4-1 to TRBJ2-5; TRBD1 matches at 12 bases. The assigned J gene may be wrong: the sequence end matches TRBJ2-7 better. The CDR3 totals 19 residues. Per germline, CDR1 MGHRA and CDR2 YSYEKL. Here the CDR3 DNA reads TGCGCCAGCAGCCAAGATACGGGACAGGGGGCGTCTATCCCCTACGAGCAGTACTTC. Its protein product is CASSQDTGQGASIPYEQYF.

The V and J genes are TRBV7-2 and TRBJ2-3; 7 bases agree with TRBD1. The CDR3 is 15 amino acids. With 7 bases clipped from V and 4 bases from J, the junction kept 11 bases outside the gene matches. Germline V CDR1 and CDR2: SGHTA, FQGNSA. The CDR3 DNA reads TGTGCCAGCACTCGAGGGGGCTCCGTAGCAGATACGCAGTATTTT. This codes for CASTRGGSVADTQYF.

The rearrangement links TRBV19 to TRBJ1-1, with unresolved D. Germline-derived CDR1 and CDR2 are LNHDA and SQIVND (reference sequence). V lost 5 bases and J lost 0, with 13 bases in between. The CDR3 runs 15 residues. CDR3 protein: CASSRGGSLNTEAFF. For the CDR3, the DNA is TGTGCCAGTAGTCGGGGAGGGTCCCTGAACACTGAAGCTTTCTTT.

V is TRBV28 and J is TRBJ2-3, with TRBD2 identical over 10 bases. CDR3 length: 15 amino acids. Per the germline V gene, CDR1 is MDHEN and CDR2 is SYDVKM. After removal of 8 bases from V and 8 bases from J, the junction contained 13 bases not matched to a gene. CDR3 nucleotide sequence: TGTGCCAGCGGCTCCCGTAGCGGGGGGCTGACTACGCAGTATTTT. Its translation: CASGSRSGGLTTQYF.

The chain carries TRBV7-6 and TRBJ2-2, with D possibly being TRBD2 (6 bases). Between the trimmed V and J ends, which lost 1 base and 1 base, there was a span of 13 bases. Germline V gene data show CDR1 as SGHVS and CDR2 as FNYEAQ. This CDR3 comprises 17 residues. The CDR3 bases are TGTGCCAGCAGCTTAGAGGGGCCCGGGGGGAACACCGGGGAGCTGTTTTTT. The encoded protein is CASSLEGPGGNTGELFF.

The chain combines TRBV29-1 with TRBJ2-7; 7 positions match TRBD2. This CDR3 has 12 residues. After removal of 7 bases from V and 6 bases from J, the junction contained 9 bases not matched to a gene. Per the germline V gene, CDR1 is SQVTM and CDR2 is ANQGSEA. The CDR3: CSAGTTRAEQYF. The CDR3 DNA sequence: TGCAGCGCTGGGACTACCAGGGCCGAGCAGTACTTC.

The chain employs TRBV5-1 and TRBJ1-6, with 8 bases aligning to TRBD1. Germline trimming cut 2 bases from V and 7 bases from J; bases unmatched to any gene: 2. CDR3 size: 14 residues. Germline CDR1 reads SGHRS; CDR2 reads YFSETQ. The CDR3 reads CASSLGQGNSPLHF. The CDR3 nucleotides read TGCGCCAGCAGCTTAGGACAGGGCAATTCACCCCTCCACTTT.

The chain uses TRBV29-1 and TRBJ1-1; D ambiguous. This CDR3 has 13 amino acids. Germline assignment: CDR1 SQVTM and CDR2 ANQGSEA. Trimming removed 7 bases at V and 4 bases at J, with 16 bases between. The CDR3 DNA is TGCAGCGCGGACTCCCGCGGGAGCACTGAAGCTTTCTTT. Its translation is CSADSRGSTEAFF. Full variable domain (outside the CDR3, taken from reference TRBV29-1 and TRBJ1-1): SAVISQKPSRDICQRGTSLTIQCQVDSQVTMMFWYRQQPGQSLTLIATANQGSEATYESGFVIDKFPISRPNLTFSTLTVSNMSPEDSSIYLCSADSRGSTEAFFGQGTRLTVV.

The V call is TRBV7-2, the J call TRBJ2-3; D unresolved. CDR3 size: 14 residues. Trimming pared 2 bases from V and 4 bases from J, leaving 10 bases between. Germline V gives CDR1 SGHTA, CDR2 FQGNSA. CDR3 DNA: TGTGCCAGCAGCTTACGGGTTTCGCCAGATACGCAGTATTTT. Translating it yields CASSLRVSPDTQYF.

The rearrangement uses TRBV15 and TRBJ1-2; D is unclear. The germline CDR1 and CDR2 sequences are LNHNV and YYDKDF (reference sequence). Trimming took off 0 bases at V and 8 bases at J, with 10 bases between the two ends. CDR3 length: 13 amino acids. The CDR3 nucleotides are TGTGCCACCAGCAGAGATGGCCGGCGGGGCTACACCTTC. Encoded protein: CATSRDGRRGYTF.

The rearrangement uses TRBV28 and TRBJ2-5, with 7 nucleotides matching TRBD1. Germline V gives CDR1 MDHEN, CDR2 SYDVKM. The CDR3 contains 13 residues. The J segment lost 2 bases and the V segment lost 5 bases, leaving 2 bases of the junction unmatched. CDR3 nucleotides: TGTGCCAGCAGTCGGGGACAGCAAGAGACCCAGTACTTC. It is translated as CASSRGQQETQYF. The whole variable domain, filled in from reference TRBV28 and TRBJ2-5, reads DVKVTQSSRYLVKRTGEKVFLECVQDMDHENMFWYRQDPGLGLRLIYFSYDVKMKEKGDIPEGYSVSREKKERFSLILESASTNQTSMYLCASSRGQQETQYFGPGTRLLVL.

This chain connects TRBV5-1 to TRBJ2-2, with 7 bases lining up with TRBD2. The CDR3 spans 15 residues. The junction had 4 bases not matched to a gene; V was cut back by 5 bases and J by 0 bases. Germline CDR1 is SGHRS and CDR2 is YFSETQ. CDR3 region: CASRASGTNTGELFF. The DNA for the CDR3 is TGCGCCAGCAGGGCCAGCGGGACGAACACCGGGGAGCTGTTTTTT.

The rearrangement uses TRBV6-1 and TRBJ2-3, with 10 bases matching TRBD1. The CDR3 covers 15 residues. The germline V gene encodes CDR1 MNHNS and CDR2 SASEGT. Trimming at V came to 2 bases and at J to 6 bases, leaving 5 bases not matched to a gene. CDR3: CASSEHPGQGDTQYF. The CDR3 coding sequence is TGTGCCAGCAGTGAACATCCGGGACAGGGGGATACGCAGTATTTT.

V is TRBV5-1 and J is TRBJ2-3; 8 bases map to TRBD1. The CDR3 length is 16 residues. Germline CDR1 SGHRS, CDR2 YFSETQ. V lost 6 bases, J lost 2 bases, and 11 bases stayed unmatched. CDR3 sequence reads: CASNVPGTGPTDTQYF. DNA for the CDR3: TGCGCCAGCAATGTTCCCGGGACAGGTCCCACAGATACGCAGTATTTT.

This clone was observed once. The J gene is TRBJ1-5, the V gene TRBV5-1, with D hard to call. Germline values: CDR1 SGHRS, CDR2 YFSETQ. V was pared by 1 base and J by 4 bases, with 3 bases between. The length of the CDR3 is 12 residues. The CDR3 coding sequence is TGCGCCAGCAGCTTGCTTAATCAGCCCCAGCATTTT. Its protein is CASSLLNQPQHF.